The 24 T cell receptor beta chains in this list originate from one sample, sequenced in a study of CD8 T cells in Susac syndrome. Random hexamers were used to reverse transcribe about 0.45 to 1 ug of RNA. TCRdb reprocessed the immunoSEQ multiplex PCR reads with MiXCR, giving one entry per CDR3 protein. The sample shows fewer than 200,000 distinct CDR3 sequences, 93% of them seen only once. Sequencing was carried out using CD4+ T cells from PBMCs. All receptors come from a human donor in good health.

This clonotype came up once. This rearrangement joins TRBV7-2 to TRBJ2-7, with D possibly being TRBD2 (6 bases). V lost 6 bases and J lost 1, with 13 bases in between. Germline values: CDR1 SGHTA, CDR2 FQGNSA. This CDR3 spans 14 amino acids. CDR3 sequence reads: CASRLASGSYEQYF. The CDR3 region has the DNA TGTGCCAGCAGACTGGCGAGCGGGTCCTACGAGCAGTACTTC. Using reference TRBV7-2 and TRBJ2-7 for the parts outside the CDR3, the full variable domain is GAGVSQSPSNKVTEKGKDVELRCDPISGHTALYWYRQSLGQGLEFLIYFQGNSAPDKSGLPSDRFSAERTGGSVSTLTIQRTQQEDSAVYLCASRLASGSYEQYFGPGTRLTVT.

The rearrangement uses TRBV6-1 and TRBJ2-3; 12 bases align to TRBD2. CDR1 is MNHNS and CDR2 is SASEGT in the germline V gene. V lost 5 bases and J lost 0; bases outside the gene matches: 3. CDR3 length equals 16 residues. The CDR3 DNA follows: TGTGCCAGCAGTAAGACTAGCGGGGGAAGCACAGATACGCAGTATTTT. It yields the protein CASSKTSGGSTDTQYF.

V and J are TRBV27 and TRBJ1-2; D not resolved. The CDR3 is 16 amino acids. Germline V gene data show CDR1 as MNHEY and CDR2 as SMNVEV (reference sequence). The ends were cut back, 2 bases at V and 5 bases at J, with 18 bases in the middle. The DNA of the CDR3 is TGTGCCAGCAGTTTAGGCCGGGAGCAACTCAATTATGGCTACACCTTC. Amino acid sequence: CASSLGREQLNYGYTF.

The chain is built from TRBV3-1 and TRBJ1-2; D is ambiguous. Germline V gene lookup returns CDR1 LGHDT and CDR2 YNNKEL (reference sequence). This CDR3 is 15 amino acids long. Between the trimmed V and J ends, which lost 1 base and 2 bases, there was a span of 11 bases. The CDR3 sequence is CASSQGRGTNYGYTF. The CDR3, as DNA: TGTGCCAGCAGCCAAGGACGGGGAACCAACTATGGCTACACCTTC.

V gene TRBV9 combines with J gene TRBJ1-5, with 7 bases fitting TRBD1. Germline-derived CDR1 and CDR2 are SGDLS and YYNGEE. V gave up 3 bases and J gave up 6 bases; unmatched junction bases: 9. The CDR3 spans 15 residues. CDR3 region: CASSATGTLSQPQHF. In DNA, the CDR3 is TGTGCCAGCAGCGCGACAGGGACCCTCTCTCAGCCCCAGCATTTT.

This rearrangement joins TRBV13 to TRBJ1-1; D might be TRBD1 (5 bases). The CDR3 contains 14 residues. Germline V gives CDR1 PRHDT, CDR2 FYEKMQ (reference sequence). Trimming cost V 3 bases and J 4 bases, with 12 bases left between them. This chain's CDR3 is CASSLRGQSTEAFF. The CDR3 bases are TGTGCCAGCAGCTTGAGGGGTCAGAGCACTGAAGCTTTCTTT. The full variable domain, in which reference TRBV13 and TRBJ1-1 provide the parts outside the CDR3, is AAGVIQSPRHLIKEKRETATLKCYPIPRHDTVYWYQQGPGQDPQFLISFYEKMQSDKGSIPDRFSAQQFSDYHSELNMSSLELGDSALYFCASSLRGQSTEAFFGQGTRLTVV.

The sample holds a few counts of this clonotype. V usage is TRBV6-5 and J usage is TRBJ2-4, with TRBD1 identical over 7 bases. The CDR3 length is 14 residues. The germline CDR1 and CDR2 sequences are MNHEY and SVGAGI. J was trimmed by 4 bases and V by 5 bases; bases with no gene match: 5. CDR3 sequence reads: CASSTGTVKNIQYF. The CDR3 DNA reads TGTGCCAGCAGTACAGGGACAGTTAAAAACATTCAGTACTTC.

The CDR3 sequence is CASSQSTDSSPLHF. The CDR3 DNA follows: TGTGCCAGCAGCCAGTCGACAGATAGTTCACCCCTCCACTTT. This chain links TRBV3-1 with TRBJ1-6, with D possibly being TRBD1 (5 bases). V shed 3 bases and J shed 9 bases, with 12 bases lying between them. Per the germline V gene, CDR1 is LGHDT and CDR2 is YNNKEL (reference sequence). The CDR3 runs to 14 residues.

This chain joins TRBV5-4 and TRBJ2-5, with 9 bases matching TRBD2. Germline V gives CDR1 SGHNT, CDR2 YYREEE (reference sequence). CDR3 length: 16 amino acids. J was trimmed by 1 base and V by 5 bases; bases with no gene match: 9. The DNA for the CDR3 is TGTGCCAGCAGTTCTGGCCCTAGCGGGACCCAAGAGACCCAGTACTTC. It codes for CASSSGPSGTQETQYF.

The V call is TRBV30, the J call TRBJ1-6, with D perhaps TRBD1 (5 bases). V dropped 5 bases and J dropped 7 bases, with 18 bases sitting between them. The CDR3 is 15 amino acids. The germline V gene has CDR1 GTSNPN and CDR2 SVGIG (reference sequence). CDR3: CAWRDEGRRNSPLHF. The CDR3 DNA reads as TGTGCCTGGCGAGACGAGGGGCGCAGGAATTCACCCCTCCACTTT.

This chain joins TRBV19 and TRBJ1-6; 10 positions agree with TRBD1. The CDR3 covers 14 residues. V was pared by 6 bases and J by 11 bases, with 7 bases of the junction left unmatched. Germline V gene sequence: CDR1 LNHDA, CDR2 SQIVND (reference sequence). The CDR3 reads CASSQDRGTPPLHF. In nucleotides, the CDR3 is TGTGCCAGTAGCCAGGACAGGGGGACTCCACCCCTCCACTTT.

This clonotype was observed a single time. CDR3 amino acids: CASSLTGGRGETQYF. As DNA, the CDR3 is TGCGCCAGCAGCTTGACAGGGGGCCGAGGGGAGACCCAGTACTTC. This chain connects TRBV5-1 to TRBJ2-5; 9 nucleotides match TRBD1. V dropped 1 base and J dropped 5; count of bases not matched to a gene: 6. The germline gives CDR1 SGHRS, CDR2 YFSETQ. The CDR3 has 15 residues.

About this clonotype itself: One junction end does not reproduce the germline sequence, and a read error may be involved. The rearrangement joins TRBV7-7 to TRBJ2-2; D gene unclear. The CDR3 consists of 15 residues. Germline CDR1 and CDR2: SSHAT and FNYEAQ (reference sequence). In DNA form, the CDR3 reads TGTGCTAGCAGCCACGGACGGATAAACACCGGGGAGCTGTTTTTT. Its translation is CASSHGRINTGELFF.

J is TRBJ2-4 and V is TRBV3-1; weak D call: TRBD2 (5 bases). The CDR3 length is 15 residues. Germline CDR1 LGHDT, CDR2 YNNKEL (reference sequence). V lost 3 bases to trimming and J lost 1 base, with 10 bases between them. CDR3: CASSHLASAKNIQYF. DNA of the CDR3: TGTGCCAGCAGCCACCTAGCCTCGGCCAAAAACATTCAGTACTTC. Filled out from reference TRBV3-1 and TRBJ2-4, the complete variable domain reads DTAVSQTPKYLVTQMGNDKSIKCEQNLGHDTMYWYKQDSKKFLKIMFSYNNKELIINETVPNRFSPKSPDKAHLNLHINSLELGDSAVYFCASSHLASAKNIQYFGAGTRLSVL.

Points on this clonotype: Its ends do not fully match the called genes, so a read error is possible. The CDR3 DNA sequence: TGTGCCAGCAGCTTAGGGCCAGGCGCGTACCAGGAGACCCAGTACTTC. It translates to CASSLGPGAYQETQYF. This rearrangement joins TRBV7-6 to TRBJ2-5; D uncertain. This CDR3 spans 16 amino acids. Germline V gene data show CDR1 as SGHVS and CDR2 as FNYEAQ.

This chain connects TRBV24-1 to TRBJ2-2, with unresolved D. The CDR3 has 14 amino acids. V was shortened by 6 bases and J by 6 bases, with 13 bases between the two germline ends. CDR1 is KGHDR and CDR2 is SFDVKD in the germline V gene. Here the CDR3 DNA reads TGTGCCACCAGTCCACCATCCGAGGCCGGGGAGCTGTTTTTT. This gives the protein CATSPPSEAGELFF.

This clonotype was recorded once. The chain links TRBV3-1 to TRBJ1-2, with D tentatively TRBD1 (5 bases). Germline V CDR1 and CDR2: LGHDT, YNNKEL (reference sequence). The length of the CDR3 is 15 residues. With 2 bases removed from V and 8 bases from J, the gap between germline ends came to 18 bases. The CDR3 sequence is CASSQRGRERGGYTF. CDR3 DNA: TGTGCCAGCAGCCAAAGGGGCCGGGAAAGGGGAGGCTACACCTTC.

This rearrangement joins TRBV12-3 or TRBV12-4 to TRBJ1-3; 11 bases fit TRBD1. This CDR3 is built from 16 residues. The V segment lost 5 bases and the J segment 0 bases; nucleotides outside the gene matches: 3. CDR3 DNA: TGTGCCAGCAGTCGGACAGGGGGCTACTCTGGAAACACCATATATTTT. Translated: CASSRTGGYSGNTIYF.

The gene calls are TRBV18 and TRBJ2-7, with unresolved D. The CDR3 is made up of 15 amino acids. The ends were cut back, 2 bases at V and 0 bases at J, with 11 bases in the middle. The germline gives CDR1 KGHSH, CDR2 LQKENI. The CDR3 reads CASSPSSGVSYEQYV. CDR3 sequence (DNA): TGTGCCAGCTCACCATCTTCTGGGGTCTCCTACGAGCAGTACGTC.

This clonotype was counted a few times. The gene calls are TRBV7-9 and TRBJ2-1, with D tentatively TRBD1 or TRBD2 (5 bases each). V lost 6 bases and J 0 bases, leaving 15 bases between the germline ends. The CDR3 contains 16 residues. Germline V gene sequence: CDR1 SEHNR, CDR2 FQNEAQ (reference sequence). This CDR3 reads CASSLRGPSSYNEQFF. The CDR3, as DNA: TGTGCCAGCAGTCTAAGGGGACCCAGCTCCTACAATGAGCAGTTCTTC.

This clonotype was detected once. The rearrangement joins TRBV20-1 to TRBJ2-7, with 7 nucleotides matching TRBD1. The CDR3 covers 13 residues. The germline V gene encodes CDR1 DFQATT and CDR2 SNEGSKA (reference sequence). Trimming at V came to 7 bases and at J to 2 bases, leaving 8 bases not matched to a gene. Here the CDR3 reads CSGQGEITYEQYF. The CDR3 nucleotides are TGCAGTGGCCAGGGGGAAATCACCTACGAGCAGTACTTC.

As DNA, the CDR3 is TGCGCCAGCAGTGAGGCCGGGACAGATACGCAGTATTTT. Protein sequence: CASSEAGTDTQYF. The rearrangement links TRBV5-1 to TRBJ2-3; D unresolved. This CDR3 comprises 13 residues. The V gene lost 5 bases and the J gene lost 3 bases, with 10 bases spanning the gap. CDR1 and CDR2 from the germline V gene are SGHRS and YFSETQ.

The V and J genes are TRBV24-1 and TRBJ2-2; 10 nucleotides match TRBD1. Looked up from germline, CDR1 is KGHDR and CDR2 is SFDVKD. This CDR3 has 15 residues. Losses at the gene ends were 4 bases for V and 9 bases for J; bases not matched to a gene: 7. In DNA form, the CDR3 reads TGTGCCACCAGTGACCCCGGGGACAGGGGACGGGAGCTGTTTTTT. It codes for CATSDPGDRGRELFF.

This chain joins TRBV5-1 and TRBJ1-1, with D perhaps TRBD1 (6 bases). Germline V lookup: CDR1 SGHRS, CDR2 YFSETQ. The CDR3 runs to 16 residues. Trimming cost V 3 bases and J 4 bases, with 19 bases left between them. The CDR3 protein is CASSSLQGPWGTEAFF. The CDR3 region has the DNA TGCGCCAGCAGCTCGTTACAGGGTCCGTGGGGCACTGAAGCTTTCTTT.